This T cell receptor (beta chain) was sequenced in a study of shared clonotypes between healthy human individuals. Findings and caveats of the study: Naive subsets usually exceeded memory subsets in estimated richness. Clonotypes shared by all four donors outscored non-shared clonotypes in generation probability.

Genomic DNA of each subset was evenly split across several immunoSEQ plates. The method was immunoSEQ multiplex PCR; TCRdb's version includes in-frame clones alone and lacks a portion of them. The data contain 600,000 or so clones, roughly 98% of them singletons. Positive CCR7 selection of CD45RO-negative cells yielded the naive CD8 cells, and terminally differentiated effector memory CD45RA+ cells were excluded. This CDR3 contains 13 residues. Trimming cost V 8 bases and J 4 bases, with 12 bases left between them. Germline lookup yields CDR1 SEHNR and CDR2 FQNEAQ (reference sequence). A single count supports this clone. Antigen: not known.

The chain links TRBV7-9 to TRBJ1-5, with D uncertain. The sequenced sample was naive CD8+ T cells sorted from blood. The sequence derives from a man aged 25 to 40 in good health. For the CDR3, the DNA is TGTGCCAGCGGACCGGCGGGTAATCAGCCCCAGCATTTT. It is translated as CASGPAGNQPQHF.